The 22 T cell receptor beta chains listed next were all sequenced from one sample in a study of Ad26.COV2.S vaccination and SARS-CoV-2 variants. The data were produced by immunoSEQ multiplex PCR, yet TCRdb's version contains in-frame clones alone and is incomplete. The sample has a few hundred thousand clones, 88% seen once. Treatment defined: about 20 received Ad26.COV2.S at low or high dose, single or two shots; 5 received placebo; per-sample allocation not given. Sample collection was performed on day 63 after the first vaccine or placebo injection. The material sequenced was peripheral blood, taken in a trial of Ad26.COV2.S vaccine versus placebo. The receptor source for this set is a person between 18 and 60 years old who received the Ad26.COV2.S COVID-19 vaccine or a placebo.

The V call is TRBV5-4, the J call TRBJ2-3, with D possibly being TRBD2 (7 bases). This CDR3 contains 15 residues. CDR1 is SGHNT, CDR2 YYREEE, per germline (reference sequence). V dropped 6 bases and J dropped 0 bases, with 14 bases sitting between them. The CDR3 DNA reads as TGTGCCAGCACCACAGGGACTACTAGCACAGATACGCAGTATTTT. Translating gives CASTTGTTSTDTQYF.

This clone appeared once. The chain is built from TRBV14 and TRBJ1-2; no clear D gene. The germline V gene has CDR1 SGHDN and CDR2 FVKESK. The CDR3 has 14 amino acids. Trimming cost V 6 bases and J 1 base, with 12 bases left between them. The CDR3 bases are TGTGCCAGCAGTCGAGGGTACCTTAACTATGGCTACACCTTC. This encodes CASSRGYLNYGYTF. Together with reference TRBV14 and TRBJ1-2, the CDR3 gives the full variable domain: EAGVTQFPSHSVIEKGQTVTLRCDPISGHDNLYWYRRVMGKEIKFLLHFVKESKQDESGMPNNRFLAERTGGTYSTLKVQPAELEDSGVYFCASSRGYLNYGYTFGSGTRLTVV.

This clone came up a few times. In DNA, the CDR3 is TGTGCCAGCACTTTCAGGGCCGGGGACTGGCAGCCCCAGCATTTT. Its protein is CASTFRAGDWQPQHF. The V and J genes are TRBV7-2 and TRBJ1-5, with D possibly matching TRBD1 (5 bases). The germline V gene has CDR1 SGHTA and CDR2 FQGNSA. The CDR3 has 15 amino acids. Trimming took off 7 bases at V and 7 bases at J, with 20 bases between the two ends.

The chain carries TRBV7-3 and TRBJ2-1; perhaps TRBD1 as D (5 bases). V gave up 3 bases and J gave up 10 bases, with 13 bases separating them. The CDR3 extends over 13 amino acids. Germline V gives CDR1 SGHTA, CDR2 FQGTGA. The CDR3 DNA reads TGTGCCAGCAGCTTTGGGGCCCGCGAGGAGCAGTTCTTC. Protein: CASSFGAREEQFF.

The chain uses TRBV5-4 and TRBJ1-1; no reliable D call. V gave up 0 bases and J gave up 2 bases, with 8 bases separating them. The CDR3 is 14 residues long. The germline V gene has CDR1 SGHNT and CDR2 YYREEE (reference sequence). DNA for the CDR3: TGTGCCAGCAGCTTGGACAGCCGAAACACTGAAGCTTTCTTT. This gives the protein CASSLDSRNTEAFF.

Comments on this clone: Other nucleotide sequences in the sample specify the same CDR3. V is TRBV29-1 and J is TRBJ2-1; no firm D call. The length of the CDR3 is 11 residues. The germline V gene encodes CDR1 SQVTM and CDR2 ANQGSEA. V was clipped by 1 base and J by 4 bases, with 2 bases between them. CDR3 loop: CSVEGYNEQFF. CDR3 DNA sequence: TGCAGCGTTGAAGGATACAATGAGCAGTTCTTC.

This CDR3 is CASSPGTGFAGANVLTF. The CDR3 DNA reads as TGCGCCAGCAGCCCCGGGACAGGGTTTGCTGGGGCCAACGTCCTGACTTTC. The V call is TRBV4-1, the J call TRBJ2-6, with TRBD1 identical over 9 bases. The ends lost 4 bases at V and 2 bases at J; junction bases unmatched: 6. CDR1 is MGHRA and CDR2 is YSYEKL in the germline V gene. This CDR3 region has 17 residues.

The V and J genes are TRBV30 and TRBJ2-6; no definite D call. The CDR3 runs 14 residues. Trimming took 2 bases from V and 8 from J, leaving 13 bases between them. Germline-derived CDR1 and CDR2 are GTSNPN and SVGIG (reference sequence). In nucleotides, the CDR3 is TGTGCCTGGAGTCGCCCCCCTCGGACCAACGTCCTGACTTTC. Translating it yields CAWSRPPRTNVLTF.

V gene TRBV30 combines with J gene TRBJ2-7; maybe TRBD2 (5 bases). This CDR3 has 12 amino acids. The ends were cut back, 2 bases at V and 7 bases at J, with 12 bases in the middle. CDR1 is GTSNPN and CDR2 is SVGIG in the germline V gene (reference sequence). CDR3 in amino acids: CAWSRTGDEQYF. In DNA, the CDR3 is TGTGCCTGGAGTAGGACCGGGGATGAGCAGTACTTC.

The chain joins TRBV2 to TRBJ1-2; D might be TRBD1 (6 bases). V was cut by 5 bases and J by 3 bases, with 16 bases left in between. The CDR3 extends over 15 amino acids. The germline gives CDR1 SNHLY, CDR2 FYNNEI. In DNA form, the CDR3 reads TGTGCCAGCAGTTCGTGGCAGGACAGAGACTATGGCTACACCTTC. Translated: CASSSWQDRDYGYTF.

The rearrangement joins TRBV7-9 to TRBJ1-1; TRBD1 matches 7 bases. Germline CDR1 is SEHNR and CDR2 is FQNEAQ (reference sequence). The CDR3 covers 14 residues. V lost 6 bases, J lost 3 bases, and 7 bases stayed unmatched. CDR3 loop: CASSRAGGDTEAFF. The CDR3 DNA is TGTGCCAGCAGTCGCGCAGGGGGAGACACTGAAGCTTTCTTT.

Only one count was recorded for this clone. The sample contains more than one DNA sequence encoding this CDR3. The V and J genes are TRBV11-3 and TRBJ1-1, with TRBD1 as a possible D gene (5 bases). The germline CDR1 and CDR2 sequences are SGHNT and YENEEA. The CDR3 sequence is 14 residues long. V was pared by 5 bases and J by 3 bases, with 13 bases between. The CDR3 region is CASSPGQEDTEAFF. DNA for the CDR3: TGTGCCAGCAGCCCGGGGCAGGAGGACACTGAAGCTTTCTTT.

The J gene is TRBJ1-5, the V gene TRBV27; D unclear. The CDR3 totals 14 residues. CDR1 is MNHEY and CDR2 is SMNVEV in the germline V gene (reference sequence). V shed 2 bases and J shed 5 bases, with 10 bases lying between them. CDR3 coding DNA: TGTGCCAGCAGTTTAGCGGCCCTGGATCAGCCCCAGCATTTT. It is translated as CASSLAALDQPQHF.

With regard to this clone: Relative to the germline gene, one junction end is altered; a read error may explain this. This chain joins TRBV7-3 and TRBJ2-1; D uncertain. Germline V gives CDR1 SGHTA, CDR2 FQGTGA. The CDR3 is 13 residues long. CDR3 sequence (DNA): TGTACCAGCAGCTTAAGACGCAGCTATGAGCAGTTCTTC. Its translation: CTSSLRRSYEQFF.

CDR3 DNA: TGTGCCAGCAGCCAAGCCGGGGGCAGGGTGGATACGCAGTATTTT. This codes for CASSQAGGRVDTQYF. The chain has TRBV3-1 (or the pseudogene TRBV3-2) and TRBJ2-3, with D perhaps matching TRBD1 or TRBD2 (6 bases each). Per the germline V gene, CDR1 is LGHDT and CDR2 is YNNKEL (reference sequence). This CDR3 is built from 15 residues. Between the trimmed V and J ends, which lost 1 base and 6 bases, there was a span of 14 bases.

DNA for the CDR3: TGTGCCACCAGCCAGGGTTTGAGAACTGGCTACACCTTC. It is translated as CATSQGLRTGYTF. This rearrangement joins TRBV24-1 to TRBJ1-2; TRBD1 is a possible D gene (5 bases). Looked up from germline, CDR1 is KGHDR and CDR2 is SFDVKD. CDR3 length: 13 amino acids. Trimming pared 7 bases from V and 7 bases from J, leaving 15 bases between.

V and J are TRBV11-1 and TRBJ2-3, with TRBD1 matching 8 bases. J gave up 6 bases and V 0 bases, and 8 bases lay outside the gene matches. The CDR3 is made up of 16 amino acids. Germline-derived CDR1 and CDR2 are SGHAT and FQDESV (reference sequence). The CDR3 here is CASSLAPTGEMDTQYF. The CDR3 DNA follows: TGTGCCAGCAGCTTAGCCCCGACAGGGGAAATGGATACGCAGTATTTT.

The chain joins TRBV28 to TRBJ2-3, with D unresolved. V lost 5 bases and J lost 1, with 13 bases in between. The CDR3 spans 15 residues. From germline, CDR1 is MDHEN and CDR2 SYDVKM. CDR3 in amino acids: CASSPALRGTDTQYF. In nucleotides, the CDR3 is TGTGCCAGCAGTCCAGCCCTCCGTGGCACAGATACGCAGTATTTT.

This CDR3 reads CASSDSHNSPLHF. For the CDR3, the DNA is TGTGCCAGCAGTGACAGTCATAATTCACCCCTCCACTTT. The rearrangement uses TRBV6-1 and TRBJ1-6; D call uncertain. V gave up 3 bases and J gave up 5 bases, with 5 bases separating them. CDR1 and CDR2 from the germline V gene are MNHNS and SASEGT. CDR3 length: 13 residues.

The V call is TRBV4-3, the J call TRBJ1-5, with 8 nucleotides matching TRBD1. Germline CDR1 reads LGHNA; CDR2 reads YSLEER. The CDR3 extends over 15 amino acids. V trimming: 5 bases; J trimming: 5 bases; junction bases outside the gene matches: 8. CDR3 residues: CASSTDRDGYQPQHF. The CDR3 DNA sequence: TGCGCCAGCAGCACGGACAGGGATGGGTATCAGCCCCAGCATTTT.

V usage is TRBV27 and J usage is TRBJ2-2; 9 bases fit TRBD2. The CDR3 loop spans 21 amino acids. J was trimmed by 1 base and V by 6 bases; bases with no gene match: 21. Germline V gives CDR1 MNHEY, CDR2 SMNVEV (reference sequence). The CDR3 nucleotides are TGTGCCAGCAGCCCACAGGGGAAGATAGCGGGGGACATACAGAACACCGGGGAGCTGTTTTTT. Its translation: CASSPQGKIAGDIQNTGELFF.

This chain connects TRBV3-1 (or the pseudogene TRBV3-2) to TRBJ2-5; 12 bases map to TRBD2. The V gene's germline CDR1 is LGHDT and CDR2 YNNKEL (reference sequence). This CDR3 contains 15 residues. J was trimmed by 4 bases and V by 2 bases; bases with no gene match: 2. The CDR3 sequence is CASSQLAGGPETQYF. DNA for the CDR3: TGTGCCAGCAGCCAACTAGCGGGGGGGCCAGAGACCCAGTACTTC.